This TCR beta chain appears in the sequencing data of a study of human T cells and chemical hapten exposure. Study-level background: Each week of the roughly 24-week study, patients had diphenylcyclopropenone applied to the scalp.

In TCRdb, the RACE reads were re-called with MiXCR into one record per CDR3 protein. The top ten clones hold roughly 2% of a sample with 62,000 or so distinct CDR3 sequences, approximately 10% of them seen once. Notes on the study in general: Controls had significantly fewer large CDR3 similarity clusters than were formed by expanded TCRs. Positive correlation was observed between PT1 expanded TCR counts and patch test score.

This clonotype was seen many times. Its antigen is not known. Looked up from germline, CDR1 is MDHEN and CDR2 is SYDVKM. This CDR3 is 15 amino acids long. Trimming removed 5 bases at V and 7 bases at J, with 18 bases between. Specified time point: patch test 3, about 24 weeks after DPC sensitization. Indicated treatment: therapeutic diphenylcyclopropenone sensitization with weekly scalp DPC. The receptor was isolated from a woman under 40 with alopecia areata. Some clones in this sample may be carry-over from other donors' samples. The chain uses TRBV28 and TRBJ2-1; no clear D gene. The sequenced sample was whole blood, obtained in connection with sensitization to the hapten diphenylcyclopropenone (DPC). CDR3 sequence (DNA): TGTGCCAGCAGTCCCCGACACTCGACGTTGAATGAGCAGTTCTTC. Residues: CASSPRHSTLNEQFF.